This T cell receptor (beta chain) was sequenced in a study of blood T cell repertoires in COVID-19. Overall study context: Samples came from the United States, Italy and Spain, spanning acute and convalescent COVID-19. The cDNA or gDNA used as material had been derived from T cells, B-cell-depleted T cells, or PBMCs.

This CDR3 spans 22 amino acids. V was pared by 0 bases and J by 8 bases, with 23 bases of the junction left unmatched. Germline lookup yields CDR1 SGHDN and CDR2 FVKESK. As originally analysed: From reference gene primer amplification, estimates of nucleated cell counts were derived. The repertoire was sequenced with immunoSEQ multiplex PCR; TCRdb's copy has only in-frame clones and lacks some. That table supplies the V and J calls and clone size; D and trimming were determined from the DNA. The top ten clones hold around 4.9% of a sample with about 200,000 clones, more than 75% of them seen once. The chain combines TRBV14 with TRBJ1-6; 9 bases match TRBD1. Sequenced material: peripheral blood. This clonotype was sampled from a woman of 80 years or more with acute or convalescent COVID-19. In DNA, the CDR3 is TGTGCCAGCAGCCAAGAAAAGACAGGGGGGGCCTCCCGGCTTCGAGGGGATTCACCCCTCCACTTT. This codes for CASSQEKTGGASRLRGDSPLHF. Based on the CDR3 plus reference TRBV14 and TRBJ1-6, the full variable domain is EAGVTQFPSHSVIEKGQTVTLRCDPISGHDNLYWYRRVMGKEIKFLLHFVKESKQDESGMPNNRFLAERTGGTYSTLKVQPAELEDSGVYFCASSQEKTGGASRLRGDSPLHFGNGTRLTVT.